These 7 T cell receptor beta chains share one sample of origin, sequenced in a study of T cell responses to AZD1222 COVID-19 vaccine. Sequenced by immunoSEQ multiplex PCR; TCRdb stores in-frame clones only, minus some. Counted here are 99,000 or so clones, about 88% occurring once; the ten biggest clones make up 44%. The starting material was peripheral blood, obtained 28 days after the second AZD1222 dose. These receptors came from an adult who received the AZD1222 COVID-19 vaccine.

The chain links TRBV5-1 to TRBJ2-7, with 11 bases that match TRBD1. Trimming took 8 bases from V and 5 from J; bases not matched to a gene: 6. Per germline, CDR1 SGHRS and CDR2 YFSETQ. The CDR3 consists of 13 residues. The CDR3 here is CASSGQGADEQYF. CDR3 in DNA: TGCGCCAGTAGTGGACAGGGGGCCGACGAGCAGTACTTC.

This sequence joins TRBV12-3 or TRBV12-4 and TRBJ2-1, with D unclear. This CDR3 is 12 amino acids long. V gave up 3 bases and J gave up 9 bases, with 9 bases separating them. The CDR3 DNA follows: TGTGCCAGCAGTTTCTTGCGAGGTGAGCAGTTCTTC. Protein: CASSFLRGEQFF.

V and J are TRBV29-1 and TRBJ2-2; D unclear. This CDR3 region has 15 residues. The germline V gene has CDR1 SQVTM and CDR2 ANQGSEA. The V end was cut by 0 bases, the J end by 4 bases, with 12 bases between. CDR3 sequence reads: CSVEDLVGGTGELFF. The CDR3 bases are TGCAGCGTTGAAGATTTAGTCGGCGGCACCGGGGAGCTGTTTTTT.

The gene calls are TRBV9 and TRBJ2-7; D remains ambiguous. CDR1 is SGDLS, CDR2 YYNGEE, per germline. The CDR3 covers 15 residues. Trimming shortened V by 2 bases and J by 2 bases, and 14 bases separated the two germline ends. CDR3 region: CASSVSTAPAYEQYF. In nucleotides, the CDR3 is TGTGCCAGCAGCGTCTCGACGGCCCCAGCCTACGAGCAGTACTTC.

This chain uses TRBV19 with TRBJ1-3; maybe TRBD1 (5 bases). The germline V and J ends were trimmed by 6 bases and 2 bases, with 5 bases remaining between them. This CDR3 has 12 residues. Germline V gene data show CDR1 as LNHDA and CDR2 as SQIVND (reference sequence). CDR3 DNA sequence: TGTGCCAGTAGAGGGGCTGGAAACACCATATATTTT. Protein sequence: CASRGAGNTIYF.

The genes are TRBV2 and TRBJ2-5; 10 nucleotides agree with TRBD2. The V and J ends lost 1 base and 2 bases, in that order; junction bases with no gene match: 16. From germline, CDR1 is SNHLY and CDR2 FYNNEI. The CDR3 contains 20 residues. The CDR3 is CASSEGKSGVLAGSQETQYF. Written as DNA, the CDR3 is TGTGCCAGCAGTGAAGGTAAATCTGGGGTACTAGCGGGATCGCAAGAGACCCAGTACTTC.

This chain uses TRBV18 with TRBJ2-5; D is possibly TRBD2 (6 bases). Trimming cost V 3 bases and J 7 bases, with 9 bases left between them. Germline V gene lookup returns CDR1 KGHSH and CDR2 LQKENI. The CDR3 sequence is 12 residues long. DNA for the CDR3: TGTGCCAGCTCACCCCCAGCGGGGACCCAGTACTTC. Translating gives CASSPPAGTQYF. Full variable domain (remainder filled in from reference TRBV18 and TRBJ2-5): NAGVMQNPRHLVRRRGQEARLRCSPMKGHSHVYWYRQLPEEGLKFMVYLQKENIIDESGMPKERFSAEFPKEGPSILRIQQVVRGDSAAYFCASSPPAGTQYFGPGTRLLVL.